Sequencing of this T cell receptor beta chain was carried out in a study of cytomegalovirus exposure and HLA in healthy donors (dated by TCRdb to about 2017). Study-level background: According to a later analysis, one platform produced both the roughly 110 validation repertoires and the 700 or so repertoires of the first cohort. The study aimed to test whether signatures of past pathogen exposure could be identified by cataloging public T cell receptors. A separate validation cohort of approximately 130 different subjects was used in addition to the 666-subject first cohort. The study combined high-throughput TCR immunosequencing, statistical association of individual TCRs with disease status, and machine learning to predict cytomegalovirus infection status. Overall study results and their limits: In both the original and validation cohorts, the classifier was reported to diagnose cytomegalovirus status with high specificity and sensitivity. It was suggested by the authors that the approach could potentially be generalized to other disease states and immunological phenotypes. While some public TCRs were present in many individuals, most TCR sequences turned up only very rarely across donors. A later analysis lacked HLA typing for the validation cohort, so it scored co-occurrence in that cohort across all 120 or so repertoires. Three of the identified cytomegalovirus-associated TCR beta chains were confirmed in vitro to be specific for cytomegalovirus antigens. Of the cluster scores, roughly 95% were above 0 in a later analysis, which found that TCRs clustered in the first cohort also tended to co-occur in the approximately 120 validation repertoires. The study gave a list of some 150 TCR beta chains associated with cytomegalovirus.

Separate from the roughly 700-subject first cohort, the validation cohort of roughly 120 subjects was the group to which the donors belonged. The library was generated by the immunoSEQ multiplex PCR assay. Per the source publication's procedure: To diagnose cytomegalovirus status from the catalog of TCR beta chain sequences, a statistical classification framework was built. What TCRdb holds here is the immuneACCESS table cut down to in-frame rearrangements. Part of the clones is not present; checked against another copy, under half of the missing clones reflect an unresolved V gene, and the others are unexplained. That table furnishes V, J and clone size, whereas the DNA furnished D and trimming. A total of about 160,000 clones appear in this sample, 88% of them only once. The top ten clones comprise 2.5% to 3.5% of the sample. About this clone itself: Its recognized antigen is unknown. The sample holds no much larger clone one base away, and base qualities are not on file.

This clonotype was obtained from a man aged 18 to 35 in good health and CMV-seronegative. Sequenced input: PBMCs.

The CDR3 region reads CASSEPGQGATGELFF. The nucleotide sequence is TGTGCCAGCAGTGAACCCGGACAGGGGGCGACCGGGGAGCTGTTTTTT. The chain uses TRBV25-1 and TRBJ2-2; a stretch of 11 junction bases matches TRBD1. Unmatched junction bases come to 4, with V trimmed by 2 bases and J by 5 bases. The germline V gene gives CDR1 as MGHDK and CDR2 as SYGVNS. The CDR3, cysteine through phenylalanine, is 16 amino acids long. Only the CDR3 DNA is retained, 48 bases long and in frame from the first base.